Presented here are 9 T cell receptor beta chains from one specimen sequenced in a study of cytomegalovirus exposure and HLA in healthy donors. The study ran its PCR with 60 Vbeta and 13 Jbeta primers. TCRdb's table, derived via immunoSEQ multiplex PCR, lists solely in-frame clones and lacks some. The sample has under 250,000 clones, around 83% seen once. Sequenced input: PBMCs. These receptors were collected from a girl aged 2 to 9 in good health and CMV-seronegative.

CDR3 nucleotides: TGTGCCAGCAGCTCTACCTCCGGGACAGGGGTCACAGATACGCAGTATTTT. Residues: CASSSTSGTGVTDTQYF. The genes are TRBV5-6 and TRBJ2-3; 10 positions agree with TRBD1. Germline V gene lookup returns CDR1 SGHDT and CDR2 YYEEEE. V lost 3 bases to trimming and J lost 2 bases; unmatched junction nucleotides: 9. This CDR3 comprises 17 residues.

The V and J genes are TRBV10-3 and TRBJ2-7, with 8 bases identical to TRBD1. This CDR3 contains 13 residues. Germline CDR1 ENHRY, CDR2 SYGVKD. V was pared by 6 bases and J by 3 bases, with 4 bases of the junction left unmatched. The CDR3 DNA follows: TGTGCCATCAGGATACAGGGGGTCTACGAGCAGTACTTC. Protein: CAIRIQGVYEQYF.

This rearrangement joins TRBV18 to TRBJ1-5; D gene uncertain. Germline CDR1 reads KGHSH; CDR2 reads LQKENI. Trimming took off 1 base at V and 0 bases at J, with 7 bases between the two ends. The CDR3 consists of 15 residues. The CDR3 DNA reads as TGTGCCAGCTCACCACTTGAGGGTAGCAATCAGCCCCAGCATTTT. This translates into CASSPLEGSNQPQHF.

V is TRBV11-2 and J is TRBJ1-2, with D perhaps TRBD1 (5 bases). The ends were cut back, 4 bases at V and 4 bases at J, with 16 bases in the middle. CDR1 is SGHAT and CDR2 is FQNNGV in the germline V gene. This CDR3 has 15 amino acids. The CDR3 nucleotides are TGTGCCAGCAGCTCACTCCTTGGGACTGGCTATGGCTACACCTTC. Its protein product is CASSSLLGTGYGYTF. The entire variable domain, with the rest obtained from reference TRBV11-2 and TRBJ1-2, is as follows: EAGVAQSPRYKIIEKRQSVAFWCNPISGHATLYWYQQILGQGPKLLIQFQNNGVVDDSQLPKDRFSAERLKGVDSTLKIQPAKLEDSAVYLCASSSLLGTGYGYTFGSGTRLTVV.

The chain carries TRBV2 and TRBJ1-6; D ambiguous. The CDR3 consists of 20 residues. The germline gives CDR1 SNHLY, CDR2 FYNNEI. With 4 bases removed from V and 5 bases from J, the gap between germline ends came to 27 bases. The CDR3 DNA reads TGTGCCAGCAGTGCGGAGTCGAGGAGAAAGGGTAACGGGAATAATTCACCCCTCCACTTT. Protein product: CASSAESRRKGNGNNSPLHF.

This chain joins TRBV6-6 and TRBJ2-7; tentatively, D is TRBD2 (5 bases). Germline V gives CDR1 MNHNY, CDR2 SVGAGI (reference sequence). The length of the CDR3 is 14 residues. Trimming removed 4 bases from V and 4 bases from J, with 14 bases in between. DNA of the CDR3: TGTGCCAGCAGTTCCCCTTGGGGAGATTACGAGCAGTACTTC. Translating gives CASSSPWGDYEQYF.

DNA of the CDR3: TGCGCCAGCAGCCAAGATCCCCGGGACAGCCAACACCCCCCCCTCCACTTT. Its protein product is CASSQDPRDSQHPPLHF. The chain carries TRBV4-1 and TRBJ1-6; 7 nucleotides match TRBD1. The germline V gene encodes CDR1 MGHRA and CDR2 YSYEKL. The CDR3 length is 17 residues. Germline trimming cut 0 bases from V and 13 bases from J; bases unmatched to any gene: 15.

The chain recombines TRBV4-1 with TRBJ2-5; a possible D gene is TRBD1 (5 bases). The germline V and J ends were trimmed by 0 bases and 5 bases, with 10 bases remaining between them. CDR3 size: 14 residues. In germline, CDR1 is MGHRA, CDR2 YSYEKL. CDR3 nucleotide sequence: TGCGCCAGCAGCCAAGACAGGGCCCGGGAGACCCAGTACTTC. Translated: CASSQDRARETQYF.

This clone has a single count. This chain connects TRBV9 to TRBJ2-1; 11 bases line up with TRBD2. Losses at the gene ends were 0 bases for V and 2 bases for J; bases not matched to a gene: 4. Germline CDR1 reads SGDLS; CDR2 reads YYNGEE. The CDR3 spans 17 residues. CDR3 protein: CASSVEGLAVPYNEQFF. The DNA for the CDR3 is TGTGCCAGCAGCGTAGAGGGACTAGCGGTCCCCTACAATGAGCAGTTCTTC.